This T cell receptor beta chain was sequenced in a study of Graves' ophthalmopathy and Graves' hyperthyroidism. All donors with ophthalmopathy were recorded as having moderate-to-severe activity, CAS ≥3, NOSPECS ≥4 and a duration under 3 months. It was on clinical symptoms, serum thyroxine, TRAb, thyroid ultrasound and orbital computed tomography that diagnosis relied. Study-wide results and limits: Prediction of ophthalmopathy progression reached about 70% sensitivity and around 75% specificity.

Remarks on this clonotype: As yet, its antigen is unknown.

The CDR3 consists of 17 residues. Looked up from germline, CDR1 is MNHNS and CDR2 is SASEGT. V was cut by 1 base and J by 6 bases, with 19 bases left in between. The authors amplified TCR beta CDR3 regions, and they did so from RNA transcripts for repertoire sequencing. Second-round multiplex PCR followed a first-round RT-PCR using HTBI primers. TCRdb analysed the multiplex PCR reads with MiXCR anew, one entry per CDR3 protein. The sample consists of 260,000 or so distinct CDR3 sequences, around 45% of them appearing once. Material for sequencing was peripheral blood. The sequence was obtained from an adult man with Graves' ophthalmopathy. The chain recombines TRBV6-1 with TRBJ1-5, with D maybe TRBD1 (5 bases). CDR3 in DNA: TGTGCCAGCAGTGAAGTGGGAAGGGGCGTTGGGCGTCAGCCCCAGCATTTT. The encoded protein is CASSEVGRGVGRQPQHF.